This is a list of T cell receptor beta chains from one sample in a study of technical replicates of blood from a few donors. Assay: immunoSEQ multiplex PCR; the TCRdb copy retains only in-frame clones and omits some. This table has about 15,000 clones, 82% appearing once. Source material: PBMCs. These receptors were obtained from a human donor in good health. Some clones in this sample may be carry-over from other donors' samples. CDR3s include the opening cysteine and the closing phenylalanine or tryptophan. A D gene is named only where the DNA matches it firmly. Clone size appears in some rows only: once, few, many, or a class for an expanded clone.

clone size	D gene	J gene	V gene	CDR3 protein	CDR3 DNA
-	TRBD1	TRBJ2-7	TRBV5-1	CASSRQTGTVYEQYF	TGCGCCAGCAGCCGTCAGACCGGGACAGTCTACGAGCAGTACTTC
-	-	TRBJ2-4	TRBV2	CASSDGLHIQYF	TGTGCCAGCAGTGACGGGTTACACATTCAGTACTTC
-	-	TRBJ2-7	TRBV7-2	CASSLAGALSYEQYF	TGTGCCAGCAGCTTAGCCGGAGCCCTCTCCTACGAGCAGTACTTC
-	TRBD1	TRBJ1-5	TRBV6-6	CASSWGQRQPQHF	TGTGCCAGCAGTTGGGGACAGCGGCAGCCCCAGCATTTT
-	-	TRBJ2-5	TRBV27	CASSLTGLSQEAQYF	TGTGCCAGCAGTTTAACAGGACTATCCCAAGAGGCCCAGTACTTC
-	TRBD1	TRBJ2-5	TRBV18	CASSTAGQGQETQYF	TGTGCCAGCTCAACGGCGGGACAGGGCCAAGAGACCCAGTACTTC
once	TRBD1	TRBJ1-5	TRBV7-9	CASSQTGGSNQPQHF	TGTGCCAGCAGCCAGACAGGGGGGAGCAATCAGCCCCAGCATTTT
few	-	TRBJ2-1	TRBV13	CASTRSYNEQFF	TGTGCCAGCACTCGGTCCTACAATGAGCAGTTCTTC
-	-	TRBJ2-7	TRBV5-3	CARSPRTTYEQYF	TGTGCCAGAAGCCCTCGGACTACATACGAGCAGTACTTC
-	-	TRBJ2-2	TRBV7-9	CASSSGTGELFF	TGTGCCAGCAGCTCCGGTACCGGGGAGCTGTTTTTT
few	TRBD1	TRBJ1-1	TRBV6-5	CASSQDRGVEAFF	TGTGCCAGCAGTCAGGACAGGGGTGTGGAAGCTTTCTTT
-	-	TRBJ2-3	TRBV30	CAWSYREYTQYF	TGTGCCTGGAGTTACAGGGAATATACGCAGTATTTT
-	TRBD1	TRBJ1-1	TRBV4-2	CASSQGAGTGANTEAFF	TGTGCCAGCAGCCAAGGAGCCGGGACAGGGGCCAACACTGAAGCTTTCTTT